Only a few counts were recorded for the clone carrying this TCR beta chain. The data belong to a study of patients and donors after allogeneic stem cell transplantation. TCRdb redid the calling of the RT-PCR reads with MiXCR, one entry per CDR3 protein. In the table there are some 1,800 distinct CDR3 sequences, 20% to 25% of which are singletons. Germline CDR1 and CDR2: KGHSH and LQKENI. The V gene lost 3 bases and the J gene lost 0 bases, with 9 bases spanning the gap. The CDR3 runs to 14 residues. The chain employs TRBV18 and TRBJ2-7; D call uncertain. The receptor comes from a human donor who was either an allogeneic HSCT recipient or a stem cell or donor lymphocyte infusion donor (not recorded which). It is not recorded whose cells these are; they may come from a transplant donor. Specimen: blood, either unsorted or a sorted T cell fraction (not recorded which). In nucleotides, the CDR3 is TGTGCCAGCTCACCGAATCCCGGCTCCTACGAGCAGTACTTC. Amino acid sequence: CASSPNPGSYEQYF.